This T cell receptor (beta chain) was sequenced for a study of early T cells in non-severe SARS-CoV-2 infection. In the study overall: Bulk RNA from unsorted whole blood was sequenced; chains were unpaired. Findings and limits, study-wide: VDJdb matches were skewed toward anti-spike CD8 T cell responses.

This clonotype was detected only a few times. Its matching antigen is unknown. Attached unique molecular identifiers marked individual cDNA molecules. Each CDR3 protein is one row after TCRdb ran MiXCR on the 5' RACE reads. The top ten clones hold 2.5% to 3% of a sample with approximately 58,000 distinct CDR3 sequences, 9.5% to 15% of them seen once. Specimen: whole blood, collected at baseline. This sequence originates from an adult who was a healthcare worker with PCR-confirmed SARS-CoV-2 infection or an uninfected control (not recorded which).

CDR3 amino acids: CASSRDEHPADTQYF. CDR3 in DNA: TGTGCCAGCAGCCGGGACGAACACCCCGCAGATACGCAGTATTTT. This chain connects TRBV5-6 to TRBJ2-3, with D perhaps given as TRBD1 or TRBD2 (5 bases each). The CDR3 sequence is 15 residues long. Looked up from germline, CDR1 is SGHDT and CDR2 is YYEEEE. V was pared by 4 bases and J by 4 bases, with 16 bases between. Looking up the rest from reference TRBV5-6 and TRBJ2-3 gives the full variable domain: DAGVTQSPTHLIKTRGQQVTLRCSPKSGHDTVSWYQQALGQGPQFIFQYYEEEERQRGNFPDRFSGHQFPNYSSELNVNALLLGDSALYLCASSRDEHPADTQYFGPGTRLTVL.